The present T cell receptor beta chain was sequenced within a study of blood T cells in healthy people across ages. Turning to the study itself: About one barcoded beta molecule was captured per two T cells (by template switching).

PCR was performed a second time for 7 to 11 cycles using a sample-barcoded 5' primer and a J-beta primer mix. TCRdb reprocessed the 5' RACE reads via MiXCR and lists one record per CDR3 protein. Counted here are about 1,500,000 distinct CDR3 sequences, 42% occurring once; the ten biggest clones make up 7.9%. Broader study findings: TCR beta diversity, measured per million T cells, fell in a roughly linear way with age.

Comment on this clonotype: The antigen is unknown.

The germline gives CDR1 SGHRS, CDR2 YFSETQ. CDR3 size: 15 residues. Specimen: blood. V gene TRBV5-1 combines with J gene TRBJ2-5; TRBD2 agrees at 9 bases. The J call may be mistaken, given a closer DNA end match to TRBJ2-1. This sequence was found in a woman younger than 35 in good health. In nucleotides, the CDR3 is TGCGCCAGCAGGGAAGCGGGAGGCGTTCAAGAGACCCAGTTCTTC. This codes for CASREAGGVQETQFF.